The rows below give T cell receptor beta chains drawn from one sample of a study of T cell responses to AZD1222 COVID-19 vaccine. Profiled with immunoSEQ multiplex PCR; TCRdb holds only in-frame clones, not every one. This sample has over 70,000 clones, with 85% found just once. Material: peripheral blood, obtained on day 0 of AZD1222 vaccination. The origin of the receptors is an adult in good health. The CDR3 runs from the conserved cysteine through the conserved F or W. D genes are given only for firm matches. Some rows have no size entry. The others give once, few or many, or a class for an expanded clone.

j_call | clone_size | v_call | d_call | cdr3_aa | cdr3_nt
TRBJ2-1 | - | TRBV3-1/TRBV3-2 | - | CASSGFGSYNEQFF | TGTGCCAGCAGCGGGTTCGGCTCCTACAATGAGCAGTTCTTC
TRBJ2-2 | few | TRBV7-8 | TRBD2 | CASSLGTSGSPGELFF | TGTGCCAGCAGCTTAGGGACTAGCGGGAGCCCCGGGGAGCTGTTTTTT
TRBJ2-3 | - | TRBV5-4 | TRBD2 | CASSPAGGPDTQYF | TGTGCCAGCAGCCCAGCGGGAGGACCAGATACGCAGTATTTT
TRBJ2-4 | - | TRBV6-5 | - | CACQEGAKQYF | TGTGCCTGCCAGGAGGGGGCCAAACAGTACTTC
TRBJ2-7 | once | TRBV14 | - | CASSPYGAQEQYF | TGTGCCAGCAGCCCCTACGGGGCTCAGGAGCAGTACTTC
TRBJ1-5 | - | TRBV5-8 | TRBD1 | CASSPRQGIGNQPQHF | TGTGCCAGCAGCCCTCGACAGGGGATAGGCAATCAGCCCCAGCATTTT
TRBJ1-3 | - | TRBV20-1 | - | CSASSAVSGNTIYF | TGCAGTGCTAGTTCCGCGGTCTCTGGAAACACCATATATTTT
TRBJ2-1 | - | TRBV5-1 | - | CASSSATAHSYNEQFF | TGCGCCAGCAGCTCCGCGACGGCTCACTCCTACAATGAGCAGTTCTTC
TRBJ1-5 | - | TRBV11-2 | - | CASSLGTLIGSNQPQHF | TGTGCCAGCAGCCTGGGGACATTGATAGGAAGCAATCAGCCCCAGCATTTT
TRBJ2-1 | - | TRBV3-1/TRBV3-2 | TRBD1 | CASSQGQGATNEQFF | TGTGCCAGCAGCCAAGGACAGGGGGCGACCAATGAGCAGTTCTTC
TRBJ1-1 | - | TRBV28 | - | CASTTRTEAFF | TGTGCCAGCACAACTCGGACCGAAGCTTTCTTT
TRBJ1-2 | - | TRBV19 | TRBD1 | CASSKGQGYGGYTF | TGTGCCAGTAGTAAGGGACAGGGGTACGGCGGCTACACCTTC
TRBJ1-5 | - | TRBV6-5 | - | CASTLFTGPIQPQHF | TGTGCCAGCACTCTATTTACAGGGCCAATTCAGCCCCAGCATTTT
TRBJ2-5 | - | TRBV5-4 | TRBD1 | CASGDRVQETQYF | TGTGCCAGCGGGGACAGGGTCCAAGAGACCCAGTACTTC